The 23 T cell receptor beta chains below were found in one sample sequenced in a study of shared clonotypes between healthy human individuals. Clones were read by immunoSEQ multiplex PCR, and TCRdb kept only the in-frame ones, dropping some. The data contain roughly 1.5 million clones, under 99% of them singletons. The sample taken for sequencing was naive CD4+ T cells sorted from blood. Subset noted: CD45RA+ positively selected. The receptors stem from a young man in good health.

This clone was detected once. This CDR3 is CASSGGRMRESSDTQYF. The DNA of the CDR3 is TGTGCCAGCAGCGGGGGTAGGATGCGGGAGAGCTCAGATACGCAGTATTTT. The chain combines TRBV5-4 with TRBJ2-3; 7 nucleotides agree with TRBD2. The V and J ends lost 4 bases and 4 bases, in that order; junction bases with no gene match: 15. This CDR3 contains 17 residues. Germline loops: CDR1 SGHNT, CDR2 YYREEE (reference sequence).

The CDR3 DNA follows: TGTGCCAGCAGTGACGCTAGCGGGAGGTTGAATGAGCAGTTCTTC. This sequence encodes CASSDASGRLNEQFF. The J gene is TRBJ2-1, the V gene TRBV2, with 11 nucleotides matching TRBD2. This CDR3 comprises 15 residues. The trim removed 3 bases at V and 7 bases at J, leaving 5 bases unmatched. The germline gives CDR1 SNHLY, CDR2 FYNNEI.

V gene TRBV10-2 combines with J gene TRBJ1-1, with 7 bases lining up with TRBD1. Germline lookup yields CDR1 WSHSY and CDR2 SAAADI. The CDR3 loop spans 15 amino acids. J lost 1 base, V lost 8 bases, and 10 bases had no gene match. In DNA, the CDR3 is TGCGCCAGCTCAACAACTCGGACAGGGAACACTGAAGCTTTCTTT. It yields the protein CASSTTRTGNTEAFF.

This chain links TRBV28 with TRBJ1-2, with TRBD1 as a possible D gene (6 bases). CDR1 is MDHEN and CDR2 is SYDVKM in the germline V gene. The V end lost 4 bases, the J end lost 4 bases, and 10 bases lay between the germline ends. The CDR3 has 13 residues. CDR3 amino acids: CASSSGQFYGYTF. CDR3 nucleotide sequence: TGTGCCAGCAGTTCGGGACAATTCTATGGCTACACCTTC.

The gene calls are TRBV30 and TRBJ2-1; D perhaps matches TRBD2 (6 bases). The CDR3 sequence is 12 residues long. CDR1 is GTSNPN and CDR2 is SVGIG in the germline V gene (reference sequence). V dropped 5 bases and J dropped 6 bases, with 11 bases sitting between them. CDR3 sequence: CAWGRWGNEQFF. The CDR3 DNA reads TGTGCCTGGGGGAGGTGGGGCAATGAGCAGTTCTTC.

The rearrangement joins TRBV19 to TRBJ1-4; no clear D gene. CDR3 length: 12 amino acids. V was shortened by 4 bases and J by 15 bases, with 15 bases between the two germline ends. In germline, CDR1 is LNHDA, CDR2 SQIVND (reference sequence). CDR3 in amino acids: CASSRFKGWMFF. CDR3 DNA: TGTGCCAGTAGTAGGTTCAAGGGATGGATGTTTTTT.

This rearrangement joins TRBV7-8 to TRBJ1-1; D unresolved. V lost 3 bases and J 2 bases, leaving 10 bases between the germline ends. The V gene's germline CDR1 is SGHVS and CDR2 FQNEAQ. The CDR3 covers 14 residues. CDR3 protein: CASSFRRANTEAFF. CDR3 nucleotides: TGTGCCAGCAGCTTCAGACGGGCAAACACTGAAGCTTTCTTT.

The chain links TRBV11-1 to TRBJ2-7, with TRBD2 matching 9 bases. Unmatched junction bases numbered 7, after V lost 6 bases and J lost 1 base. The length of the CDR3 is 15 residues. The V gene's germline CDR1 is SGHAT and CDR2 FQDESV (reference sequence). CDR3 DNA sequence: TGTGCCAGCAGTCCGGTAGCGGGAGAGTCCTACGAGCAGTACTTC. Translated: CASSPVAGESYEQYF.

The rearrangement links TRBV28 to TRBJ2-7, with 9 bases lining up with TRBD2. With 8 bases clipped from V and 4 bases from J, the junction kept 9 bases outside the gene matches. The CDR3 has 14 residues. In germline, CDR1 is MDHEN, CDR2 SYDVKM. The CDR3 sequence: CASAWASGDYEQYF. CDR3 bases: TGTGCCAGCGCCTGGGCTAGCGGGGATTACGAGCAGTACTTC.

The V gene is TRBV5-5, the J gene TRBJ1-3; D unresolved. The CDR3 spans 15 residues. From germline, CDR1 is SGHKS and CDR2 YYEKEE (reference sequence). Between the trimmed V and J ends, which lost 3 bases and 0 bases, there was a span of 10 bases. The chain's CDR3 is CASSSLWVSGNTIYF. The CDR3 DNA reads TGTGCCAGCAGCTCCCTATGGGTCTCTGGAAACACCATATATTTT.

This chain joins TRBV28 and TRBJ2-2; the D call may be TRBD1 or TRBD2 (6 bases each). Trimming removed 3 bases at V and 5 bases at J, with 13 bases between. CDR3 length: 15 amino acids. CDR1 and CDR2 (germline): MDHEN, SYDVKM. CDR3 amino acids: CASSFARGRTGELFF. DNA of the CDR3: TGTGCCAGCAGTTTTGCCCGGGGGCGAACCGGGGAGCTGTTTTTT.

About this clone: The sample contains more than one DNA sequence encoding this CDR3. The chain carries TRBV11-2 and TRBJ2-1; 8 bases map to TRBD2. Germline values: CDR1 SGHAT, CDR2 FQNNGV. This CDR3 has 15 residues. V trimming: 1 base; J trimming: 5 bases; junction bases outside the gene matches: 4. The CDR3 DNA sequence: TGTGCCAGCAGCTTAGGCACTAGCGGCAACAATGAGCAGTTCTTC. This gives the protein CASSLGTSGNNEQFF.

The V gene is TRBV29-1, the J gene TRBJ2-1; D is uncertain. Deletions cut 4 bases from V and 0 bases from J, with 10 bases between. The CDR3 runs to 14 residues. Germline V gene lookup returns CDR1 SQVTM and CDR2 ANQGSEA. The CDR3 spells CSVGRRSSYNEQFF. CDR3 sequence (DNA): TGCAGCGTTGGACGGCGGAGCTCCTACAATGAGCAGTTCTTC.

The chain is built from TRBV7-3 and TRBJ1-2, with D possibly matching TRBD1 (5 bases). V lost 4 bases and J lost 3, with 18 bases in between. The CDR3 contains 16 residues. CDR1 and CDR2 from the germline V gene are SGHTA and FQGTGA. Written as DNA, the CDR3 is TGTGCCAGCAGCTCCCAATCCGTCCAGGGTCACTATGGCTACACCTTC. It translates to CASSSQSVQGHYGYTF.

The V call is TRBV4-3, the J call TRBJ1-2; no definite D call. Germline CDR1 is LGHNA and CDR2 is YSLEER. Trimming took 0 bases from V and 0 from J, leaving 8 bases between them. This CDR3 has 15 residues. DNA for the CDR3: TGCGCCAGCAGCCAAGACGGCTTCGCTAACTATGGCTACACCTTC. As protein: CASSQDGFANYGYTF.

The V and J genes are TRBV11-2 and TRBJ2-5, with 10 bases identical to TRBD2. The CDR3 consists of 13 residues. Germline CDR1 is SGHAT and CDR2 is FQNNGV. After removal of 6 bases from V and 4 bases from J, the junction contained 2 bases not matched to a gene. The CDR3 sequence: CASRRLAGETQYF. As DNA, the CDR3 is TGTGCCAGCAGAAGACTAGCGGGAGAGACCCAGTACTTC.

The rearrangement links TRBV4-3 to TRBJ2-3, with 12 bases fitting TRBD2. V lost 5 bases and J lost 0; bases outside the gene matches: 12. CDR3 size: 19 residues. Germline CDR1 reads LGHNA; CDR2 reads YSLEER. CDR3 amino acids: CASSTGLAGTRLSTDTQYF. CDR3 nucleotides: TGCGCCAGCAGCACCGGACTAGCGGGAACCAGACTTAGCACAGATACGCAGTATTTT.

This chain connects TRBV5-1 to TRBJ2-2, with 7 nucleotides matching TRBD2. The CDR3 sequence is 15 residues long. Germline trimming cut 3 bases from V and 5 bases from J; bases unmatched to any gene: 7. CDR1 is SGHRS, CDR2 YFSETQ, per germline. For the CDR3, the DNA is TGCGCCAGCAGCTACGACGGGGGGAGAACCGGGGAGCTGTTTTTT. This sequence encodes CASSYDGGRTGELFF.

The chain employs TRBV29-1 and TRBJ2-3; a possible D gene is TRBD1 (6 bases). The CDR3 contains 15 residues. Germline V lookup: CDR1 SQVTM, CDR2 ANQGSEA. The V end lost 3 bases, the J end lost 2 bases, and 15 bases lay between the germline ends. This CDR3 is CSVEPGASITDTQYF. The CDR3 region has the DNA TGCAGCGTTGAGCCAGGGGCCTCAATCACAGATACGCAGTATTTT.

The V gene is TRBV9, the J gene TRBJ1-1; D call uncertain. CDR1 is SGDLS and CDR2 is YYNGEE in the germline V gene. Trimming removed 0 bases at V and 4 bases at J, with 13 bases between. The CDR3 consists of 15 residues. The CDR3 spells CASSVVPSFGTEAFF. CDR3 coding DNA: TGTGCCAGCAGCGTAGTCCCCAGCTTTGGCACTGAAGCTTTCTTT.

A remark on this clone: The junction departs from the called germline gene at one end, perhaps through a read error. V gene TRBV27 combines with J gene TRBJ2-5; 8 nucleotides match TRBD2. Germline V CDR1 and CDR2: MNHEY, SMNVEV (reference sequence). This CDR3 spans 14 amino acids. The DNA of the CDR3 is TGTGCCAGCAGTCAACTAGCGGCTCAAGGGACCCAGTACTTC. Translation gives CASSQLAAQGTQYF.

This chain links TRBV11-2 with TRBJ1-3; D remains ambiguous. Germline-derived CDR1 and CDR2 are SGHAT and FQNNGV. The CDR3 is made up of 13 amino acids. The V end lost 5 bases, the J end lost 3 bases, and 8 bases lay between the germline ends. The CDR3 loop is CASSPRVGNTIYF. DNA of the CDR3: TGTGCCAGCAGCCCGAGGGTTGGAAACACCATATATTTT.

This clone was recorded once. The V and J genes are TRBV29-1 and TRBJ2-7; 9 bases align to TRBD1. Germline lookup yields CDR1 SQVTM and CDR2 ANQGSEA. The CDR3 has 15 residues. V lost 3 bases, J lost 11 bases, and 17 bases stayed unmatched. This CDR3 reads CSVEDKPGQGVQEYF. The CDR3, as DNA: TGCAGCGTTGAGGATAAACCGGGACAGGGAGTACAGGAGTACTTC.